This T cell receptor (beta chain) was recorded in a study of blood T cell repertoires in COVID-19. Study-wide context: Acute and convalescent COVID-19 samples came from the United States, Italy and Spain. Nucleic acid was either cDNA or gDNA, and it came from T cells, B-cell-depleted T cells, or PBMCs.

This CDR3 is 12 amino acids long. J lost 10 bases, V lost 3 bases, and 4 bases had no gene match. CDR1 and CDR2 (germline): LNHNV, YYDKDF (reference sequence). Authors' analysis steps: Amplification from reference gene primers served as the basis for estimated nucleated cell counts. The method was immunoSEQ multiplex PCR; TCRdb's version includes in-frame clones alone and lacks a portion of them. That table furnishes V, J and clone size, whereas the DNA furnished D and trimming. The top ten hold about a tenth of the sample, which has roughly 77,000 clones, around four fifths seen once. This clonotype was obtained from a human donor in a cohort sampled during active COVID-19. The J gene is TRBJ1-2, the V gene TRBV15; 8 nucleotides align to TRBD1. Sequences were obtained from peripheral blood. As DNA, the CDR3 is TGTGCCACCAGCAGCAGGACAGGGCCCTACACCTTC. Protein product: CATSSRTGPYTF.